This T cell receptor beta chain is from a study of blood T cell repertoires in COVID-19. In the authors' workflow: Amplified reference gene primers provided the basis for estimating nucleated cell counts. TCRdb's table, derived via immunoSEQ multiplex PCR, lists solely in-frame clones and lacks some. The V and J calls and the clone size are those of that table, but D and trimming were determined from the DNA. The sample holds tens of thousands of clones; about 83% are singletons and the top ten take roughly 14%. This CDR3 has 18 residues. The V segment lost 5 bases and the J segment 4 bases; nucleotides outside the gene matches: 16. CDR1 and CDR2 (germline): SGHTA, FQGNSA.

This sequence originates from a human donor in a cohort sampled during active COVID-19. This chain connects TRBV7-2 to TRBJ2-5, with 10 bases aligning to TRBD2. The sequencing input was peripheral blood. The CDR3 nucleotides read TGTGCCAGCAGCCCAAAAGGAGGAGCGGGGGGGCCTCGAGAGACCCAGTACTTC. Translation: CASSPKGGAGGPRETQYF.